By proportion, the clone carrying this TCR beta chain is medium-sized. Antigen unknown. These data are taken from a study of a mutant IDH1 vaccine in newly diagnosed glioma. Study in general: Vaccination began 4-6 weeks post radiotherapy alone, or with temozolomide cycles. Among treated patients, about 62% were male and around 38% female, and mean age was about 41 years.

The data were produced by immunoSEQ multiplex PCR, yet TCRdb's version contains in-frame clones alone and is incomplete. Among about 66,000 clones listed, 70% to 85% were seen once. General study points: Patients showed vaccine-induced immune responses at a rate of 80% to 95%.

The time point was: week 11, during vaccination. Mutant IDH1 20-mer peptide, at 300 ug, made up each vaccine dose, with topical imiquimod. The donor cohort comprised cases of new WHO grade 3 or 4 IDH1-mutant, ATRX-lost astrocytoma. The TCR sequence derives from a man aged 25 to 45 with glioma. The material was PBMCs, obtained from a glioma patient whose treatment included an IDH1 peptide vaccine.

DNA of the CDR3: TGTGCCAGTAGTATCGGGGCAGGGAGGCATGGCTACACCTTC. Amino acids: CASSIGAGRHGYTF. V and J are TRBV19 and TRBJ1-2, with D possibly being TRBD1 (5 bases). This CDR3 is built from 14 residues. Trimming took 3 bases from V and 6 from J, leaving 14 bases between them. Per the germline V gene, CDR1 is LNHDA and CDR2 is SQIVND (reference sequence). Full variable domain (remainder filled in from reference TRBV19 and TRBJ1-2): DGGITQSPKYLFRKEGQNVTLSCEQNLNHDAMYWYRQDPGQGLRLIYYSQIVNDFQKGDIAEGYSVSREKKESFPLTVTSAQKNPTAFYLCASSIGAGRHGYTFGSGTRLTVV.